This T cell receptor (beta chain) stems from a study of T cell clones after liver transplantation. Across the study: Until 12-24 months post-transplant, subjects got standard immunosuppression and no induction. Blood was drawn pre-transplant, before withdrawal, and after full or failed withdrawal.

Measured with immunoSEQ multiplex PCR; TCRdb has only the in-frame clones, and not every one. This sample has tens of thousands of clones, with 84% found just once. The sequenced sample was CD4+ T cells from blood, obtained less than 50 months after liver transplant. This clonotype originated in a human patient who received a liver transplant. Part of the T cells may come from the graft donor.

Here the CDR3 DNA reads TGCGCCAGCAGCTTGGACGGTGGGGGCCGGAACACCATATATTTT. Translation gives CASSLDGGGRNTIYF. The chain couples TRBV5-1 to TRBJ1-3, with D maybe TRBD1 (6 bases). Germline lookup yields CDR1 SGHRS and CDR2 YFSETQ. This CDR3 region has 15 residues. The V gene lost 0 bases and the J gene lost 7 bases, with 14 bases spanning the gap. Combining the CDR3 with reference TRBV5-1 and TRBJ1-3 gives the whole variable domain KAGVTQTPRYLIKTRGQQVTLSCSPISGHRSVSWYQQTPGQGLQFLFEYFSETQRNKGNFPGRFSGRQFSNSRSEMNVSTLELGDSALYLCASSLDGGGRNTIYFGEGSWLTVV.